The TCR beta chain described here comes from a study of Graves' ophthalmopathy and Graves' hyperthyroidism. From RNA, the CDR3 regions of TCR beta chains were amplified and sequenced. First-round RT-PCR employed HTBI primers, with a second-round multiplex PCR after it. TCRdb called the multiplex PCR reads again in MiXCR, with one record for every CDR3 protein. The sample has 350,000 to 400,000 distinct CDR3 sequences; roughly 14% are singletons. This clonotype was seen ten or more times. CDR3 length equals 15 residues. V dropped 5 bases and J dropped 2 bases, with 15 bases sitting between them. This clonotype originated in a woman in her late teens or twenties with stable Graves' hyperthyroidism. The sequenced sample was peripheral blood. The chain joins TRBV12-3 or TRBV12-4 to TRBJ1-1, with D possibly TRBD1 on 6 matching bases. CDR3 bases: TGTGCCAGCAGTCGCGACAGGCCCTCTAACACTGAAGCTTTCTTT. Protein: CASSRDRPSNTEAFF.